This entry lists 21 T cell receptor beta chains sequenced from one sample in a study of blood T cells in healthy people across ages. PCR was performed a second time for about 6 to 11 cycles using a sample-barcoded 5' primer and a J-beta primer mix. TCRdb re-called the 5' RACE reads with MiXCR, one entry per CDR3 protein. Of almost 800,000 distinct CDR3 sequences listed, roughly 60% are singletons. Sequencing used blood. The receptors were sampled from a man aged 30-40 years in good health.

The chain has TRBV20-1 and TRBJ2-1; D gene uncertain. This CDR3 contains 15 residues. The V gene's germline CDR1 is DFQATT and CDR2 SNEGSKA (reference sequence). The V end lost 1 base, the J end lost 3 bases, and 13 bases lay between the germline ends. The CDR3 sequence: CSARGPMWGYNEQFF. The CDR3, as DNA: TGCAGTGCTAGAGGACCTATGTGGGGCTACAATGAGCAGTTCTTC.

J is TRBJ1-5 and V is TRBV5-6; D is undetermined. The CDR3 loop spans 14 amino acids. Deletions cut 4 bases from V and 0 bases from J, with 8 bases between. Germline values: CDR1 SGHDT, CDR2 YYEEEE. The CDR3 here is CASSVADSNQPQHF. CDR3 DNA sequence: TGTGCCAGCAGCGTGGCAGATAGCAATCAGCCCCAGCATTTT.

This rearrangement joins TRBV7-2 to TRBJ2-3; possible D gene TRBD1, 5 bases. The CDR3 loop spans 14 amino acids. Germline loops: CDR1 SGHTA, CDR2 FQGNSA. V was pared by 2 bases and J by 6 bases, with 12 bases between. Here the CDR3 reads CASSLSTKGDTQYF. CDR3 nucleotides: TGTGCCAGCAGCTTATCCACTAAGGGGGATACGCAGTATTTT. The full variable domain, in which reference TRBV7-2 and TRBJ2-3 provide the parts outside the CDR3, is GAGVSQSPSNKVTEKGKDVELRCDPISGHTALYWYRQSLGQGLEFLIYFQGNSAPDKSGLPSDRFSAERTGGSVSTLTIQRTQQEDSAVYLCASSLSTKGDTQYFGPGTRLTVL.

The chain links TRBV30 to TRBJ2-5; tentatively, D is TRBD1 (6 bases). The last part of the DNA fits TRBJ2-7 better; the J call may be wrong. The CDR3 has 12 amino acids. Germline V gives CDR1 GTSNPN, CDR2 SVGIG (reference sequence). This CDR3 reads CAGRDKHYEQYF. CDR3 coding DNA: TGTGCCGGCCGGGACAAACACTACGAGCAGTACTTC.

This sequence joins TRBV5-1 and TRBJ2-1, with 10 bases identical to TRBD2. The ends lost 0 bases at V and 7 bases at J; junction bases unmatched: 4. CDR3 length: 15 residues. The germline gives CDR1 SGHRS, CDR2 YFSETQ. CDR3 DNA sequence: TGCGCCAGCAGCTTGGGACTAGCGGGTAAGAATGAGCAGTTCTTC. Translated: CASSLGLAGKNEQFF.

The genes are TRBV6-6 and TRBJ1-2; no reliable D call. This CDR3 is 17 amino acids long. Germline values: CDR1 MNHNY, CDR2 SVGAGI (reference sequence). Trimming cost V 6 bases and J 0 bases, with 20 bases left between them. DNA of the CDR3: TGTGCCAGCAGCCCGCCCTGGGTTTTAGGGACTAACTATGGCTACACCTTC. Protein product: CASSPPWVLGTNYGYTF.

This CDR3 reads CASSSRDLLDEQYF. CDR3 in DNA: TGTGCCAGCAGCTCACGGGACCTCCTTGACGAGCAGTACTTC. The chain links TRBV7-2 to TRBJ2-7; D possibly matches TRBD1 or TRBD2 (5 bases each). With 4 bases removed from V and 5 bases from J, the gap between germline ends came to 15 bases. This CDR3 is 14 amino acids long. Germline V gene sequence: CDR1 SGHTA, CDR2 FQGNSA. The full variable domain, in which reference TRBV7-2 and TRBJ2-7 provide the parts outside the CDR3, is GAGVSQSPSNKVTEKGKDVELRCDPISGHTALYWYRQSLGQGLEFLIYFQGNSAPDKSGLPSDRFSAERTGGSVSTLTIQRTQQEDSAVYLCASSSRDLLDEQYFGPGTRLTVT.

The chain employs TRBV29-1 and TRBJ2-3, with 7 positions matching TRBD2. The CDR3 extends over 15 amino acids. Germline lookup yields CDR1 SQVTM and CDR2 ANQGSEA. V was clipped by 2 bases and J by 4 bases; unmatched bases: 9. The CDR3 DNA sequence: TGCAGCGTTGAACTTTTGGGAGGGTCCGCAGATACGCAGTATTTT. The encoded protein is CSVELLGGSADTQYF.

The chain has TRBV2 and TRBJ2-5, with D perhaps matching TRBD2 (5 bases). Per the germline V gene, CDR1 is SNHLY and CDR2 is FYNNEI. Trimming shortened V by 5 bases and J by 2 bases, and 12 bases separated the two germline ends. The CDR3 contains 14 residues. This chain's CDR3 is CASSSIRGQETQYF. CDR3 coding DNA: TGTGCCAGCAGTTCAATTCGGGGACAAGAGACCCAGTACTTC. The whole variable domain, remainder taken from reference TRBV2 and TRBJ2-5, is EPEVTQTPSHQVTQMGQEVILRCVPISNHLYFYWYRQILGQKVEFLVSFYNNEISEKSEIFDDQFSVERPDGSNFTLKIRSTKLEDSAMYFCASSSIRGQETQYFGPGTRLLVL.

The V call is TRBV20-1, the J call TRBJ2-3; unclear D gene. Germline CDR1 is DFQATT and CDR2 is SNEGSKA (reference sequence). The V end was cut by 6 bases, the J end by 2 bases, with 15 bases between. CDR3 length: 14 residues. Here the CDR3 DNA reads TGCAGTGCCAGCCACACGATTAACACAGATACGCAGTATTTT. It translates to CSASHTINTDTQYF.

As to this clonotype: Germline is not matched at one junction end, which may reflect a read error. This chain links TRBV7-9 with TRBJ2-3, with 7 positions matching TRBD2. The CDR3 has 16 amino acids. CDR1 is SEHNR, CDR2 FQNEAQ, per germline (reference sequence). CDR3 sequence (DNA): TGTGCCAGCAGCTTAGCGGCTAGCGGATTCACAGATACGCAGTACTTT. Protein: CASSLAASGFTDTQYF.

V is TRBV20-1 and J is TRBJ2-1, with D possibly being TRBD2 (6 bases). This CDR3 is built from 16 residues. Germline CDR1 is DFQATT and CDR2 is SNEGSKA (reference sequence). V shed 0 bases and J shed 0 bases, with 12 bases lying between them. The CDR3 sequence is CSARDGAGLSYNEQFF. The CDR3 DNA sequence: TGCAGTGCTAGAGACGGTGCGGGGCTCTCCTACAATGAGCAGTTCTTC.

This chain links TRBV7-9 with TRBJ2-5; D is tentatively TRBD1 or TRBD2 (5 bases each). From germline, CDR1 is SEHNR and CDR2 FQNEAQ (reference sequence). This CDR3 has 15 residues. V gave up 2 bases and J gave up 0 bases, with 10 bases separating them. CDR3 in DNA: TGTGCCAGCAGCTTACCCGGGGCGTACCAAGAGACCCAGTACTTC. Translated, it gives CASSLPGAYQETQYF.

This chain links TRBV3-1 with TRBJ2-5, with TRBD1 identical over 11 bases. V dropped 4 bases and J dropped 4; count of bases not matched to a gene: 5. The length of the CDR3 is 15 residues. CDR1 and CDR2 from the germline V gene are LGHDT and YNNKEL (reference sequence). CDR3 nucleotides: TGTGCCAGCAGCCTAAGGACAGGGGGCACAGAGACCCAGTACTTC. It yields the protein CASSLRTGGTETQYF.

This rearrangement joins TRBV29-1 to TRBJ2-2; tentatively, D is TRBD1 (5 bases). The germline V gene has CDR1 SQVTM and CDR2 ANQGSEA. V lost 7 bases to trimming and J lost 1 base, with 7 bases between them. The CDR3 is made up of 12 amino acids. CDR3 DNA: TGCAGCGCAGGGCGGAACACCGGGGAGCTGTTTTTT. Its protein is CSAGRNTGELFF.

The chain recombines TRBV20-1 with TRBJ2-3, with 7 positions matching TRBD2. V trimming: 6 bases; J trimming: 5 bases; junction bases outside the gene matches: 5. The CDR3 contains 12 residues. Germline V lookup: CDR1 DFQATT, CDR2 SNEGSKA (reference sequence). CDR3 region: CSAAAGLDTQYF. The CDR3, as DNA: TGCAGTGCAGCAGCGGGGTTAGATACGCAGTATTTT.

The chain joins TRBV29-1 to TRBJ2-1, with D perhaps matching TRBD1 or TRBD2 (6 bases each). V lost 8 bases and J 5 bases, leaving 19 bases between the germline ends. The CDR3 is 14 amino acids. The germline V gene encodes CDR1 SQVTM and CDR2 ANQGSEA. The CDR3 DNA reads as TGCAGCCATACACAGGGAGGAATCCACAATGAGCAGTTCTTC. This encodes CSHTQGGIHNEQFF.

V usage is TRBV12-3 or TRBV12-4 and J usage is TRBJ1-2, with 7 bases identical to TRBD1. The trim removed 6 bases at V and 1 base at J, leaving 5 bases unmatched. The CDR3 is 14 residues long. The CDR3 DNA reads as TGTGCCAGCAGCCGGGACAGCGTTAACTATGGCTACACCTTC. Encoded protein: CASSRDSVNYGYTF.

This clonotype was counted only a few times. The chain is built from TRBV7-2 and TRBJ2-1; TRBD2 aligns across 9 bases. CDR3 length: 15 residues. The V and J ends lost 5 bases and 3 bases, in that order; junction bases with no gene match: 5. CDR1 SGHTA and CDR2 FQGNSA come from the germline V gene. Here the CDR3 DNA reads TGTGCCAGCAGCACTCGACTAGCGGTCTACAATGAGCAGTTCTTC. Translation gives CASSTRLAVYNEQFF.

The chain uses TRBV6-5 and TRBJ1-1; D possibly corresponds to TRBD1 (6 bases). This CDR3 has 16 residues. The germline gives CDR1 MNHEY, CDR2 SVGAGI. Trimming removed 7 bases at V and 6 bases at J, with 24 bases between. CDR3 sequence: CASKHPYNRAGAEAFF. CDR3 nucleotide sequence: TGTGCCAGCAAACATCCATATAACAGGGCGGGTGCTGAAGCTTTCTTT.

The chain uses TRBV5-5 and TRBJ1-4, with 7 bases matching TRBD1. V was clipped by 5 bases and J by 13 bases; unmatched bases: 5. CDR3 length: 11 residues. Germline-derived CDR1 and CDR2 are SGHKS and YYEKEE (reference sequence). CDR3 sequence reads: CASSSRGLLFF. The CDR3 DNA follows: TGTGCCAGCAGTTCCAGGGGGTTACTGTTTTTT. The whole variable domain, remainder taken from reference TRBV5-5 and TRBJ1-4, is DAGVTQSPTHLIKTRGQQVTLRCSPISGHKSVSWYQQVLGQGPQFIFQYYEKEERGRGNFPDRFSARQFPNYSSELNVNALLLGDSALYLCASSSRGLLFFGSGTQLSVL.